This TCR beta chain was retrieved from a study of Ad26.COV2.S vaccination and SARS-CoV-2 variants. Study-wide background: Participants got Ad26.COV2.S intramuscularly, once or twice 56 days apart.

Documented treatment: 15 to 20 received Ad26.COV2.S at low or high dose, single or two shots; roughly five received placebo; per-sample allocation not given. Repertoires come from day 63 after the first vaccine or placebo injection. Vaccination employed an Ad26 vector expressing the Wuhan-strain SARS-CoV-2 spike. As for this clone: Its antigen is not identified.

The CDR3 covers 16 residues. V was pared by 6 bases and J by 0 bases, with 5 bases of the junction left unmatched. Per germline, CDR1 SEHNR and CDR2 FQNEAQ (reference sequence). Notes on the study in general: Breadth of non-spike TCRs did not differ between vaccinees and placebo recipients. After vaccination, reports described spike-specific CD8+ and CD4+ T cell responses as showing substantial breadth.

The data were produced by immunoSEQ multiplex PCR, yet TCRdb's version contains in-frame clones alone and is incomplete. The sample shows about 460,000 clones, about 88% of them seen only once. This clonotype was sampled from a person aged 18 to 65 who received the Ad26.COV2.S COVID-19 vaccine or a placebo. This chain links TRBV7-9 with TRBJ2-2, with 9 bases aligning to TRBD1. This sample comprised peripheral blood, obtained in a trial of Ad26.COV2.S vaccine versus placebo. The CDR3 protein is CASRVRTGANTGELFF. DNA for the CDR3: TGTGCCAGCAGAGTACGGACAGGGGCGAACACCGGGGAGCTGTTTTTT.